The 7 T cell receptor beta chains presented below share a single source sample, sequenced in a study of OX40 agonist ivuxolimab in advanced cancers. Libraries were prepared by immunoSEQ multiplex PCR; TCRdb keeps only in-frame clonotypes and omits some of them. The data contain roughly 77,000 clones, over 75% of them seen just once; the ten biggest clones take up approximately 4.6%. The starting material was CD4+ or CD8+ T cells sorted from blood, obtained in a trial of the OX40 agonist ivuxolimab. Source of these receptors: an adult with an advanced solid tumor such as melanoma, head and neck, liver or kidney cancer.

The chain joins TRBV4-2 to TRBJ2-4; D is unclear. The CDR3 totals 13 residues. CDR1 is LGHNA, CDR2 YNFKEQ, per germline. Trimming took off 0 bases at V and 6 bases at J, with 6 bases between the two ends. This CDR3 is CASSQEVGNIQYF. Written as DNA, the CDR3 is TGTGCCAGCAGCCAAGAGGTAGGAAACATTCAGTACTTC.

This clone has more than one count but fewer than ten. The chain recombines TRBV5-1 with TRBJ1-4; D is ambiguous. CDR3 length: 12 residues. From germline, CDR1 is SGHRS and CDR2 YFSETQ. V was shortened by 3 bases and J by 12 bases, with 12 bases between the two germline ends. The CDR3 DNA follows: TGCGCCAGCAGCTCCTACCCGGAGGAACTGTTTTTT. Translating gives CASSSYPEELFF.

This clone appeared many times. V and J are TRBV4-1 and TRBJ2-5, with 7 bases identical to TRBD2. Germline values: CDR1 MGHRA, CDR2 YSYEKL. The CDR3 runs to 15 residues. V was pared by 4 bases and J by 2 bases, with 7 bases of the junction left unmatched. The CDR3 reads CASSLGGSGQETQYF. CDR3 DNA sequence: TGCGCCAGCAGCCTCGGGGGGAGCGGACAAGAGACCCAGTACTTC.

The chain uses TRBV27 and TRBJ1-1; TRBD1 might be the D (6 bases). From germline, CDR1 is MNHEY and CDR2 SMNVEV (reference sequence). Trimming removed 7 bases at V and 1 base at J, with 10 bases between. This CDR3 has 13 amino acids. The CDR3 protein is CASIGQPNTEAFF. CDR3 nucleotide sequence: TGTGCCAGCATCGGACAGCCGAACACTGAAGCTTTCTTT.

This clone was recorded a few times. The chain joins TRBV25-1 to TRBJ2-1, with TRBD2 matching over 8 bases. CDR3 size: 16 residues. Germline V gene sequence: CDR1 MGHDK, CDR2 SYGVNS. V lost 1 base to trimming and J lost 8 bases; unmatched junction nucleotides: 10. This CDR3 is CASSEFDSHGRDEQFF. The CDR3 DNA reads as TGTGCCAGCAGTGAATTTGACAGCCACGGGAGGGATGAGCAGTTCTTC.

The V and J genes are TRBV28 and TRBJ2-2, with D hard to call. With 5 bases removed from V and 4 bases from J, the gap between germline ends came to 11 bases. The CDR3 has 14 amino acids. The germline V gene encodes CDR1 MDHEN and CDR2 SYDVKM. The CDR3 DNA reads as TGTGCCAGCAGTCCGCGGAGCCCCACCGGGGAGCTGTTTTTT. Its translation is CASSPRSPTGELFF.

The CDR3 DNA reads TGTGCCAGCAGCTCGTACACCCCTAGGGATAACTATGGCTACACCTTC. Its translation is CASSSYTPRDNYGYTF. The rearrangement joins TRBV7-2 to TRBJ1-2; unclear D gene. The V gene lost 4 bases and the J gene lost 1 base, with 16 bases spanning the gap. CDR3 size: 16 residues. Germline V gene data show CDR1 as SGHTA and CDR2 as FQGNSA. Drawing the rest from reference TRBV7-2 and TRBJ1-2, the complete variable domain is GAGVSQSPSNKVTEKGKDVELRCDPISGHTALYWYRQSLGQGLEFLIYFQGNSAPDKSGLPSDRFSAERTGGSVSTLTIQRTQQEDSAVYLCASSSYTPRDNYGYTFGSGTRLTVV.